These 17 T cell receptor beta chains share one sample of origin, sequenced in a study of cytomegalovirus exposure and HLA in healthy donors. PCR was performed using 60 Vbeta and 13 Jbeta primers. Only in-frame clones appear in the TCRdb table, and some are missing; sequencing was by immunoSEQ multiplex PCR. The data show some 110,000 clones, 70% to 85% seen once. Sequenced: PBMCs. The receptors were sampled from a man between 45 and 60 years old in good health and CMV-seropositive.

This chain uses TRBV10-3 with TRBJ1-2, with D perhaps matching TRBD1 (5 bases). V dropped 0 bases and J dropped 4 bases, with 15 bases sitting between them. CDR1 is ENHRY and CDR2 is SYGVKD in the germline V gene. CDR3 length equals 16 residues. CDR3 DNA: TGTGCCATCAGTGAGTCGGCTGGGGCGCGGGGCTATGGCTACACCTTC. It codes for CAISESAGARGYGYTF.

This clone was counted a single time. V is TRBV28 and J is TRBJ1-4; TRBD1 matches 9 bases. The V gene end was trimmed by 6 bases and the J gene end by 10 bases; junction bases not matched to a gene: 12. The CDR3 has 15 residues. The germline gives CDR1 MDHEN, CDR2 SYDVKM. CDR3 residues: CASSRGGQGMGKLFF. The CDR3 region has the DNA TGTGCCAGCAGCCGTGGGGGACAGGGAATGGGAAAACTGTTTTTT.

J is TRBJ1-1 and V is TRBV29-1; the match to TRBD1 covers 10 bases. CDR3 length: 14 residues. The germline V gene encodes CDR1 SQVTM and CDR2 ANQGSEA. After removal of 7 bases from V and 1 base from J, the junction contained 6 bases not matched to a gene. The CDR3, as DNA: TGCAGCGCTCGACAGGGGGCGGAGAACACTGAAGCTTTCTTT. Protein sequence: CSARQGAENTEAFF.

This sequence joins TRBV5-4 and TRBJ2-1; 7 bases line up with TRBD2. CDR3 size: 16 residues. V was pared by 2 bases and J by 7 bases, with 12 bases of the junction left unmatched. Germline V CDR1 and CDR2: SGHNT, YYREEE (reference sequence). CDR3 coding DNA: TGTGCCAGCAGCTTACCGACCGGCCTGGGGGGGAATGAGCAGTTCTTC. This sequence encodes CASSLPTGLGGNEQFF.

The chain joins TRBV6-6 to TRBJ1-5; maybe TRBD1 (5 bases). Trimming shortened V by 2 bases and J by 1 base, and 9 bases separated the two germline ends. This CDR3 spans 15 amino acids. The V gene's germline CDR1 is MNHNY and CDR2 SVGAGI (reference sequence). CDR3 protein: CASSYTGGSNQPQHF. CDR3 DNA sequence: TGTGCCAGCAGTTACACGGGGGGAAGCAATCAGCCCCAGCATTTT.

This clone was detected once. The chain joins TRBV6-1 to TRBJ1-1; a possible D gene is TRBD1 (5 bases). Deletions cut 7 bases from V and 11 bases from J, with 14 bases between. This CDR3 has 11 amino acids. CDR1 and CDR2 (germline): MNHNS, SASEGT. The CDR3 DNA reads as TGTGCCAGCATCATAACCGGGGGGGCTTTCTTT. Encoded protein: CASIITGGAFF.

The rearrangement links TRBV5-1 to TRBJ2-7; 8 bases fit TRBD1. The J segment lost 6 bases and the V segment lost 4 bases, leaving 12 bases of the junction unmatched. Germline assignment: CDR1 SGHRS and CDR2 YFSETQ. There are 15 residues in the CDR3. Here the CDR3 reads CASSGLGQVRGEQYF. The CDR3 DNA is TGCGCCAGCAGCGGCCTGGGACAGGTCCGGGGCGAGCAGTACTTC.

This chain joins TRBV7-9 and TRBJ1-1, with D unresolved. V dropped 5 bases and J dropped 8 bases, with 9 bases sitting between them. Germline CDR1 reads SEHNR; CDR2 reads FQNEAQ (reference sequence). CDR3 length: 11 residues. The DNA of the CDR3 is TGTGCCAGCAGCCCACAGAACGAAGCTTTCTTT. Its protein is CASSPQNEAFF. The variable domain in full, completed from reference TRBV7-9 and TRBJ1-1, reads DTGVSQNPRHKITKRGQNVTFRCDPISEHNRLYWYRQTLGQGPEFLTYFQNEAQLEKSRLLSDRFSAERPKGSFSTLEIQRTEQGDSAMYLCASSPQNEAFFGQGTRLTVV.

The J gene is TRBJ2-1, the V gene TRBV9, with D possibly being TRBD1 (5 bases). Germline loops: CDR1 SGDLS, CDR2 YYNGEE. Trimming left V 9 bases short and J 5 bases short, with 9 bases between. CDR3 length equals 11 residues. For the CDR3, the DNA is TGTGCCACAGGGCGCGACAATGAGCAGTTCTTC. Translated: CATGRDNEQFF.

The chain links TRBV7-2 to TRBJ1-5; 8 nucleotides agree with TRBD1. CDR3 length equals 15 residues. Germline values: CDR1 SGHTA, CDR2 FQGNSA. Trimming cost V 4 bases and J 5 bases; bases outside gene matches: 7. The DNA of the CDR3 is TGTGCCAGCAGCTCTCAGGGGGCGCGGGATCAGCCCCAGCATTTT. Residues: CASSSQGARDQPQHF.

The V call is TRBV9, the J call TRBJ2-7, with 9 nucleotides matching TRBD2. Germline-derived CDR1 and CDR2 are SGDLS and YYNGEE. The CDR3 spans 13 residues. V gave up 6 bases and J gave up 4 bases; unmatched junction bases: 5. CDR3 sequence reads: CASKSSGGYEQYF. DNA of the CDR3: TGTGCCAGCAAGAGTAGCGGGGGTTACGAGCAGTACTTC.

The chain joins TRBV2 to TRBJ1-2; no reliable D call. From germline, CDR1 is SNHLY and CDR2 FYNNEI. The CDR3 loop spans 12 amino acids. V gave up 0 bases and J gave up 7 bases, with 6 bases separating them. In nucleotides, the CDR3 is TGTGCCAGCAGTGAAGCCATGGCTGGCTACACCTTC. Translation: CASSEAMAGYTF. Variable domain in full (rest from reference TRBV2 and TRBJ1-2): EPEVTQTPSHQVTQMGQEVILRCVPISNHLYFYWYRQILGQKVEFLVSFYNNEISEKSEIFDDQFSVERPDGSNFTLKIRSTKLEDSAMYFCASSEAMAGYTFGSGTRLTVV.

The rearrangement uses TRBV7-6 and TRBJ2-5; D uncertain. Germline V CDR1 and CDR2: SGHVS, FNYEAQ. CDR3 length equals 17 residues. V was shortened by 2 bases and J by 2 bases, with 18 bases between the two germline ends. CDR3 residues: CASSLLLGSIIQETQYF. In nucleotides, the CDR3 is TGTGCCAGCAGCTTACTTCTTGGCTCGATTATACAAGAGACCCAGTACTTC.

The V gene is TRBV6-5, the J gene TRBJ1-3; the D is unclear. The CDR3 extends over 14 amino acids. Trimming removed 4 bases from V and 0 bases from J, with 7 bases in between. The germline V gene encodes CDR1 MNHEY and CDR2 SVGAGI. CDR3 loop: CASSSGPSGNTIYF. The CDR3 DNA is TGTGCCAGCAGTTCCGGTCCCTCTGGAAACACCATATATTTT.

The chain carries TRBV13 and TRBJ2-7, with 9 bases aligning to TRBD1. This CDR3 is built from 13 residues. Germline assignment: CDR1 PRHDT and CDR2 FYEKMQ (reference sequence). The V gene end was trimmed by 7 bases and the J gene end by 4 bases; junction bases not matched to a gene: 5. The CDR3 loop is CASTGTGRYEQYF. In nucleotides, the CDR3 is TGTGCCAGCACCGGGACAGGGAGGTACGAGCAGTACTTC.

The chain is built from TRBV5-1 and TRBJ1-2, with 7 bases fitting TRBD1. This CDR3 is 13 amino acids long. With V trimmed by 4 bases and J by 8 bases, 8 bases remained unmatched. The germline V gene has CDR1 SGHRS and CDR2 YFSETQ. The CDR3 loop reads CASSIDRQGGYTF. CDR3 bases: TGCGCCAGCAGCATAGATCGACAGGGCGGCTACACCTTC.

The chain recombines TRBV2 with TRBJ2-1; 13 positions agree with TRBD2. The CDR3 length is 15 residues. From germline, CDR1 is SNHLY and CDR2 FYNNEI. The trim removed 5 bases at V and 4 bases at J, leaving 2 bases unmatched. CDR3 in amino acids: CASSLLAGGYNEQFF. The CDR3 region has the DNA TGTGCCAGCAGTCTACTAGCGGGGGGGTACAATGAGCAGTTCTTC.